These T cell receptor beta chains were read from a single sample in a study of blood T cell repertoires in COVID-19. Profiling relied on immunoSEQ multiplex PCR, and the TCRdb table lists in-frame clones only, not all of them. The sample lists about 220,000 clones, around 86% seen once, with approximately 5.6% in the top ten. Material for sequencing was peripheral blood. The origin of the receptors is a woman between 70 and 85 years old with COVID-19, enrolled during active disease. Each CDR3 is given with its conserved first and last residue. Fields, in order: V gene, clone size, J gene, D gene, CDR3 DNA, CDR3 protein. The D gene is left open where the match is weak. For some rows the clone size is stated as once, few or many, or as a class when expanded; others skip it.

v_call: TRBV14
clone_size: -
j_call: TRBJ2-1
d_call: TRBD2
cdr3_nt: TGTGCCAGCAGCCAAGCGGCTAGCGGGAGCCTTGAGCAGTTCTTC
cdr3_aa: CASSQAASGSLEQFF

v_call: TRBV3-1/TRBV3-2
clone_size: -
j_call: TRBJ1-2
d_call: TRBD1
cdr3_nt: TGTGCCAGCAGCCAAGGCGGGACAGGGTATGGCTACACCTTC
cdr3_aa: CASSQGGTGYGYTF

v_call: TRBV15
clone_size: -
j_call: TRBJ1-2
d_call: -
cdr3_nt: TGTGCCACCAGCCCCTCCAGGGGCCATGGCTACACCTTC
cdr3_aa: CATSPSRGHGYTF

v_call: TRBV5-5
clone_size: -
j_call: TRBJ1-5
d_call: -
cdr3_nt: TGTGCCAGCAGCCTAAAATTCTACCGGGACTCCTATAGCAATCAGCCCCAGCATTTT
cdr3_aa: CASSLKFYRDSYSNQPQHF

v_call: TRBV30
clone_size: -
j_call: TRBJ1-5
d_call: -
cdr3_nt: TGTGCCTGGAGTGCCCGAGGAGGTCAGCCCCAGCATTTT
cdr3_aa: CAWSARGGQPQHF

v_call: TRBV27
clone_size: -
j_call: TRBJ1-2
d_call: -
cdr3_nt: TGTGCCAGCAGTTTACAAGGGGCACTTAACTATGGCTACACCTTC
cdr3_aa: CASSLQGALNYGYTF

v_call: TRBV28
clone_size: -
j_call: TRBJ2-1
d_call: TRBD2
cdr3_nt: TGTGCCAGCAGTCCCGGGGGGGAGTCCTACAATGAGCAGTTCTTC
cdr3_aa: CASSPGGESYNEQFF

v_call: TRBV3-1/TRBV3-2
clone_size: -
j_call: TRBJ1-2
d_call: -
cdr3_nt: TGTGCCAGCAGCCACAGGATCAACTATGGCTACACCTTC
cdr3_aa: CASSHRINYGYTF

v_call: TRBV10-3
clone_size: once
j_call: TRBJ2-3
d_call: TRBD2
cdr3_nt: TGTGCCACGACTGGGGGACTAGCGGGAAAAGATACGCAGTATTTT
cdr3_aa: CATTGGLAGKDTQYF

v_call: TRBV3-1/TRBV3-2
clone_size: -
j_call: TRBJ2-3
d_call: TRBD2
cdr3_nt: TGTGCCAGCAGCCCGGGACTAGCGGGAGACGCGCAGTATTTT
cdr3_aa: CASSPGLAGDAQYF

v_call: TRBV5-8
clone_size: -
j_call: TRBJ1-3
d_call: -
cdr3_nt: TGTGCCAGCAGCAAACAGGGAAGGGCCGGAAACACCATATATTTT
cdr3_aa: CASSKQGRAGNTIYF

v_call: TRBV5-1
clone_size: -
j_call: TRBJ2-3
d_call: TRBD1
cdr3_nt: TGCGCCAGCAGCTTGGGGACAGGGGCCGATACGCAGTATTTT
cdr3_aa: CASSLGTGADTQYF

v_call: TRBV6-2/TRBV6-3
clone_size: once
j_call: TRBJ1-5
d_call: -
cdr3_nt: TGTGCCAGCAGTTACTCGAGAGGTTTAAATAGCAATCAGCCCCAGCATTTT
cdr3_aa: CASSYSRGLNSNQPQHF

v_call: TRBV7-9
clone_size: -
j_call: TRBJ2-1
d_call: -
cdr3_nt: TGTGCCAGCAGGCCCTCCCCGGGACTTGGGGACAATGAGCAGTTCTTC
cdr3_aa: CASRPSPGLGDNEQFF

v_call: TRBV2
clone_size: -
j_call: TRBJ1-6
d_call: -
cdr3_nt: TGTGCCAGCAGCTCACCCCCCGGGGGACGGAATAATTCACCCCTCCACTTT
cdr3_aa: CASSSPPGGRNNSPLHF

v_call: TRBV7-2
clone_size: few
j_call: TRBJ1-1
d_call: -
cdr3_nt: TGTGCCAGCAGCTCGGGAGGGAGAGGGAACACTGAAGCTTTCTTT
cdr3_aa: CASSSGGRGNTEAFF

v_call: TRBV5-1
clone_size: -
j_call: TRBJ2-4
d_call: TRBD1
cdr3_nt: TGCGCCAGCAGCATTGGGACAGGGGGCCGGAGAGGGATCAAAAACATTCAGTACTTC
cdr3_aa: CASSIGTGGRRGIKNIQYF

v_call: TRBV5-3
clone_size: -
j_call: TRBJ1-5
d_call: -
cdr3_nt: TGTGCCAGAAGCTGGGACTGTTCCGAGAAGCCCCAGCATTTT
cdr3_aa: CARSWDCSEKPQHF

v_call: TRBV6-5
clone_size: -
j_call: TRBJ2-2
d_call: -
cdr3_nt: TGTGCCACGGCCATTGGGCGGGCCAACACCGGGGAGCTGTTTTTT
cdr3_aa: CATAIGRANTGELFF

v_call: TRBV6-2/TRBV6-3
clone_size: -
j_call: TRBJ2-1
d_call: -
cdr3_nt: TGTGCCAGCAGTTACGGGCCGGGACGGGGGGCCCGCAATGAGCAGTTCTTC
cdr3_aa: CASSYGPGRGARNEQFF

v_call: TRBV5-6
clone_size: few
j_call: TRBJ1-3
d_call: TRBD1
cdr3_nt: TGTGCCAGCAGCTTCGGGACAGCTGGAAACACCATATATTTT
cdr3_aa: CASSFGTAGNTIYF

v_call: TRBV4-1
clone_size: -
j_call: TRBJ2-4
d_call: -
cdr3_nt: TGCGCCAGCAGCCAAGGGGGGGTTGGGGACATTCAGTACTTC
cdr3_aa: CASSQGGVGDIQYF

v_call: TRBV5-6
clone_size: -
j_call: TRBJ1-2
d_call: -
cdr3_nt: TGTGCCAGCAGCGTTAGGGGGAACTATGGCTACACCTTC
cdr3_aa: CASSVRGNYGYTF

v_call: TRBV7-9
clone_size: -
j_call: TRBJ1-1
d_call: -
cdr3_nt: TGTGCCAGCAGCCTTGCCGGGGGGAGAGAAGCTTTCTTT
cdr3_aa: CASSLAGGREAFF

v_call: TRBV12-3/TRBV12-4
clone_size: -
j_call: TRBJ2-5
d_call: -
cdr3_nt: TGTGCCAGCAGTTACAGGAGAGAGACCCAGTACTTC
cdr3_aa: CASSYRRETQYF

v_call: TRBV7-2
clone_size: once
j_call: TRBJ1-2
d_call: -
cdr3_nt: TGTGCCAGCAGCTTAGAGTGGGGGGGCTTAAACTATGGCTACACCTTC
cdr3_aa: CASSLEWGGLNYGYTF

v_call: TRBV6-2/TRBV6-3
clone_size: -
j_call: TRBJ2-1
d_call: TRBD2
cdr3_nt: TGTGCCAGCAGTTACTCGGTAGCGGGAGGCTACAATGAGCAGTTCTTC
cdr3_aa: CASSYSVAGGYNEQFF

v_call: TRBV5-4
clone_size: -
j_call: TRBJ2-7
d_call: -
cdr3_nt: TGTGCCAGCAGCCTACAGGGACGCGAGCAGTACTTC
cdr3_aa: CASSLQGREQYF

v_call: TRBV27
clone_size: -
j_call: TRBJ1-1
d_call: -
cdr3_nt: TGTGCCAGCAGTTTCGGGGGGCCTAGCACTGAAGCTTTCTTT
cdr3_aa: CASSFGGPSTEAFF

v_call: TRBV5-4
clone_size: -
j_call: TRBJ1-1
d_call: -
cdr3_nt: TGTGCCAGCAGCGAGGGCCAGAAAACTGAAGCTTTCTTT
cdr3_aa: CASSEGQKTEAFF

v_call: TRBV30
clone_size: once
j_call: TRBJ2-1
d_call: TRBD1
cdr3_nt: TGTGCCTGGAGAGGGGACAGGGAAACTAATGAGCAGTTCTTC
cdr3_aa: CAWRGDRETNEQFF

v_call: TRBV30
clone_size: few
j_call: TRBJ1-6
d_call: -
cdr3_nt: TGTGCCTGGAGAAACAGGGCCCAGAGTTCACCCCTCCACTTT
cdr3_aa: CAWRNRAQSSPLHF

v_call: TRBV18
clone_size: -
j_call: TRBJ1-5
d_call: TRBD1
cdr3_nt: TGTGCCAGCTCACCAATACAGGGGTTAACTCAGCCCCAGCATTTT
cdr3_aa: CASSPIQGLTQPQHF

v_call: TRBV6-6
clone_size: -
j_call: TRBJ2-4
d_call: -
cdr3_nt: TGTGCCAGCAGTTCCGTCGGACTAATGAACATTCAGTACTTC
cdr3_aa: CASSSVGLMNIQYF

v_call: TRBV5-6
clone_size: -
j_call: TRBJ1-2
d_call: -
cdr3_nt: TGTGCCAGCAGCTTGACGGGTTCTAACTATGGCTACACCTTC
cdr3_aa: CASSLTGSNYGYTF

v_call: TRBV29-1
clone_size: many
j_call: TRBJ1-5
d_call: -
cdr3_nt: TGCAGCGTTGCTGATGGAATACTCGGGAATCAGCCCCAGCATTTT
cdr3_aa: CSVADGILGNQPQHF

v_call: TRBV18
clone_size: -
j_call: TRBJ2-7
d_call: -
cdr3_nt: TGTGCCAGCTCACCACTGGAGGGTTCCTACGAGCAGTACTTC
cdr3_aa: CASSPLEGSYEQYF

v_call: TRBV7-3
clone_size: -
j_call: TRBJ2-3
d_call: TRBD1
cdr3_nt: TGTGCCAGCAGCCCCCCCGGGACAGGTTCAGGGACGCAGTATTTT
cdr3_aa: CASSPPGTGSGTQYF

v_call: TRBV29-1
clone_size: once
j_call: TRBJ2-4
d_call: TRBD1
cdr3_nt: TGCAGCGTGCCGGGACAGGGGTTAAACATTCAGTACTTC
cdr3_aa: CSVPGQGLNIQYF

v_call: TRBV5-1
clone_size: few
j_call: TRBJ1-4
d_call: -
cdr3_nt: TGCGCCAGCAGCTTGGCCGGGTCAACTAATGAAAAACTGTTTTTT
cdr3_aa: CASSLAGSTNEKLFF

v_call: TRBV20-1
clone_size: -
j_call: TRBJ2-5
d_call: -
cdr3_nt: TGCAGTGCTAGTAGCAGGGTAAGGGGCCTTCAAGAGACCCAGTACTTC
cdr3_aa: CSASSRVRGLQETQYF